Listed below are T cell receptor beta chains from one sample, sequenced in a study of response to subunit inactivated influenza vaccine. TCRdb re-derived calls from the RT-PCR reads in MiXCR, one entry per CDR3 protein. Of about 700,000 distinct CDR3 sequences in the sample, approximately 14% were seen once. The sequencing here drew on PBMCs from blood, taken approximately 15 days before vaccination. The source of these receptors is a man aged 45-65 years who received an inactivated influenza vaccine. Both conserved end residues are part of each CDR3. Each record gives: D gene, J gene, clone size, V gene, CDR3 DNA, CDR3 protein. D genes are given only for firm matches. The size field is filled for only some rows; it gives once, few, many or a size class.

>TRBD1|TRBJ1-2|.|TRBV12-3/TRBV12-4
TGTGCCAGCAGTTTAGTTCCGTTTGGGGACAGGGAGGGCGGCTACACCTTC
CASSLVPFGDREGGYTF
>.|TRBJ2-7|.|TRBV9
TGTGCCAGCAGCGTGGGACCGTCCTCCTACGAGCAGTACTTC
CASSVGPSSYEQYF
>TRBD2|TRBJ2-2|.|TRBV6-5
TGTGCCAGCAGTTTTGGACTAGCGGGGCGGAACACCGGGGAGCTGTTTTTT
CASSFGLAGRNTGELFF
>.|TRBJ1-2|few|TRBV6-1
TGTGCCAGCAGTGAAGTTCCCCTGGTACGTGGCTACACCTTC
CASSEVPLVRGYTF
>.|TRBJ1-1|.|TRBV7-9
TGTGCCAGCAGCTTAGCAGGGGGAGGGTCCACTGAAGCTTTCTTT
CASSLAGGGSTEAFF
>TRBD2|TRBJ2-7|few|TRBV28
TGTGCCAGCAGTCCTACCACTAGCGGAACCCTCTACGAGCAGTACTTC
CASSPTTSGTLYEQYF
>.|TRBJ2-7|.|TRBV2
TGTGCCAGCAGTGAAGGCTGGGAGAGCTCCTACGAGCAGTACTTC
CASSEGWESSYEQYF
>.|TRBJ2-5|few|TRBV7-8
TGTGCCAGCAGGTCGGGACCTAGTCAAGAGACCCAGTACTTC
CASRSGPSQETQYF
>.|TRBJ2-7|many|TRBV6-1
TGTGCCAGCAGTGACCGACCGATATACGAGCAGTACTTC
CASSDRPIYEQYF
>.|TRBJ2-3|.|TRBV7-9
TGTGCCAGCAGCTTAGGGCAGGACCCTGCAAGCAAAGATACGCAGTATTTT
CASSLGQDPASKDTQYF
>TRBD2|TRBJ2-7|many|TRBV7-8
TGTGCCAGCAGCTCTCCTGGCGGGAGGGCCCCCTACGAGCAGTACTTC
CASSSPGGRAPYEQYF
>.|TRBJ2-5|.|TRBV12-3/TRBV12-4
TGTGCCAGCAGCGGGACTCGGCCCCAGGAGACCCAGTACTTC
CASSGTRPQETQYF
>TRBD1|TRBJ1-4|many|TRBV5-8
TGTGCCAGCACCCAGGGACAGGCGGATGAAAAACTGTTTTTT
CASTQGQADEKLFF
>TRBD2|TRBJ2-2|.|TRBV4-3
TGCGCCAGCAGCCAAGGGACTAGTGGGATCGGGGAGCTGTTTTTT
CASSQGTSGIGELFF
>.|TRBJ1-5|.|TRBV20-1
TGCAGTGCCTACGGTCCCGGGGATCAGCCCCAGCATTTT
CSAYGPGDQPQHF
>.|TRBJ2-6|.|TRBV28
TGTGCCAGCGACCAGTTTACGGGCGGGGCCAACGTCCTGACTTTC
CASDQFTGGANVLTF
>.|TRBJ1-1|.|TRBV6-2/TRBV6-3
TGTGCCAGCAGTTACTCGGCAGAGGCGAACACTGAAGCTTTCTTT
CASSYSAEANTEAFF
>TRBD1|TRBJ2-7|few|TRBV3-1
TGTGCCACGTCCGGGACAGGGGTTAACGAGCAGTACTTC
CATSGTGVNEQYF
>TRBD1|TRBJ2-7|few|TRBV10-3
TGTGCCATCAGTGAACCCGGGACAGGGGTCGAGCAGTACTTC
CAISEPGTGVEQYF
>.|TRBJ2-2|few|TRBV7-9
TGTGCCAGCAGCTTATCAGAAGCCACCGGGGAGCTGTTTTTT
CASSLSEATGELFF
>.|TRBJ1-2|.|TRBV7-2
TGTGCCAGCAGATCTAGTCTGAGTGATGGCTACACCTTC
CASRSSLSDGYTF
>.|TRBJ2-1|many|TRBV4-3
TGCGCCAGCAGCCAAGATTGGAATGAGCAGTTCTTC
CASSQDWNEQFF
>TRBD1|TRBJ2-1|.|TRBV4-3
TGCGCCAGCAGCCAAGACGGGACAGGGATCGTGAATGAGCAGTTCTTC
CASSQDGTGIVNEQFF
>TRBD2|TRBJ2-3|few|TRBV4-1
TGCGCCAGCAGCCAAGATCCCGGGGGGAGGACAGATACGCAGTATTTT
CASSQDPGGRTDTQYF